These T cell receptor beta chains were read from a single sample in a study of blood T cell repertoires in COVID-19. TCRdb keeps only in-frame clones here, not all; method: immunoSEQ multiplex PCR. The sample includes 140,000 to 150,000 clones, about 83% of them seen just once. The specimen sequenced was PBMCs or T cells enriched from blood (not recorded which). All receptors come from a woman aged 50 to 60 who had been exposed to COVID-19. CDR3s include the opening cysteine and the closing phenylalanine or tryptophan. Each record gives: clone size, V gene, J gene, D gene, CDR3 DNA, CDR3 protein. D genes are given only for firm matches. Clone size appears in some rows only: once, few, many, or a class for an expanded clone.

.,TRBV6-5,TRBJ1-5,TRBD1,TGTGCCAGCAGAGGACAGGGGATGAATCAGCCCCAGCATTTT,CASRGQGMNQPQHF
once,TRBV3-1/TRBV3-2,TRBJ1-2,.,TGTGCCAGCAGCCAAGTCGGGGTGTTCTATGGCTACACCTTC,CASSQVGVFYGYTF
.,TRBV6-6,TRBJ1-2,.,TGTGCCAGCAGCCGCGGGGGGGGTTACGGCTACACCTTC,CASSRGGGYGYTF
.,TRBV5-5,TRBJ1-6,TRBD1,TGTGCCAGCAGCTTAGGGACAGGGGCAGGTAATTCACCCCTCCACTTT,CASSLGTGAGNSPLHF
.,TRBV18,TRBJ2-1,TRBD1,TGTGCCAGCTCACTCTCGACAGGGGCATACAATGAGCAGTTCTTC,CASSLSTGAYNEQFF
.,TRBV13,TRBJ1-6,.,TGTGCCAGCAGCTTAGGTCAGAATAATTCACCCCTCCACTTT,CASSLGQNNSPLHF
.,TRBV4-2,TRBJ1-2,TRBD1,TGTGCCAGCAGCCACCCGGACAGGGCCAATGGCTACACCTTC,CASSHPDRANGYTF
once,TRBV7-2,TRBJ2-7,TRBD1,TGTGCCAGCAGCTTAGGGACGGACAGGGGTAACGAGCAGTACTTC,CASSLGTDRGNEQYF
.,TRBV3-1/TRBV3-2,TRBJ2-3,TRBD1,TGTGCCAGCAGCTCCCAGGGTCTAGCCACAGGGGGCACAGATACGCAGTATTTT,CASSSQGLATGGTDTQYF
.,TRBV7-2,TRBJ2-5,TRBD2,TGTGCCAGCAGCCAGGAGACTAGCGGACCCGGGGCCCAGTACTTC,CASSQETSGPGAQYF
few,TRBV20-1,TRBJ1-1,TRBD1,TGCAGTGCTAGTGGACAGGGCTCTCTTATGAACACTGAAGCTTTCTTT,CSASGQGSLMNTEAFF
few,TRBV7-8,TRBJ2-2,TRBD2,TGTGCCAGCAGCTCCACCCCCTTACGGAGCGGGAGGAACACCGGGGAGCTGTTTTTT,CASSSTPLRSGRNTGELFF
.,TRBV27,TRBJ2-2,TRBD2,TGTGCCAGCTGGGAGCGGGGGGGTAACACCGGGGAGCTGTTTTTT,CASWERGGNTGELFF
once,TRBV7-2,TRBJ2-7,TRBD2,TGTGCCAGCAGCTACTCTAGCGGGGGAGCTACTTACGAGCAGTACTTC,CASSYSSGGATYEQYF
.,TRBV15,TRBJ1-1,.,TGTGCCACCAGCAGAGAGGAGTCCTACACTGAAGCTTTCTTT,CATSREESYTEAFF
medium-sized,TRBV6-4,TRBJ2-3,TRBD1,TGTGCCAGCAGTGACTCGGGACAGGATACGCAGTATTTT,CASSDSGQDTQYF
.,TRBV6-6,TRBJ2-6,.,TGTGCCAGCAGTGGGACTGCCTCTGGGGCCAACGTCCTGACTTTC,CASSGTASGANVLTF
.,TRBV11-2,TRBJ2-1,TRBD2,TGTGCCAGCAGCCCCGGACTAGCATACAATGAGCAGTTCTTC,CASSPGLAYNEQFF
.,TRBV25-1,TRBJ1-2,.,TGTGCCAGCAGTGACCGTAACTATGGCTACACCTTC,CASSDRNYGYTF
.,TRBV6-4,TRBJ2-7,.,TGTGCCAGCAGTGACCAATCGACAGGCGTTAATGTCTCCTACGAGCAGTACTTC,CASSDQSTGVNVSYEQYF
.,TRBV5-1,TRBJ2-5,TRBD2,TGCGCCAGTTCGAGAGGGACTAGCGGACAAGAGACCCAGTACTTC,CASSRGTSGQETQYF
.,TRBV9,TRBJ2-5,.,TGTGCCAGCAGCGCCGAAGGGGTCCAAGAGACCCAGTACTTC,CASSAEGVQETQYF
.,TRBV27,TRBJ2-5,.,TGTGCCAGCAGTTTCCGGGGGCAGGTACAGGGGCTATCACGAGAGACCCAGTACTTC,CASSFRGQVQGLSRETQYF
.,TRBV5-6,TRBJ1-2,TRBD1,TGTGCCAGCAGCTGGGACGGGGGGGACAGCTATGGCTACACCTTC,CASSWDGGDSYGYTF
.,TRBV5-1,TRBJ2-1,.,TGCGCCAGCAGTTTTCCAGGAGGTCCAAACAATGAGCAGTTCTTC,CASSFPGGPNNEQFF
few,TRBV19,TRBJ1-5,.,TGTGCCAGTAGTATCGGAGGGAATGGTCAGCCCCAGCATTTT,CASSIGGNGQPQHF
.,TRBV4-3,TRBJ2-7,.,TGCGCCAGCAGCCAAGGTGGTGCTCTACCCCTCTACGAGCAGTACTTC,CASSQGGALPLYEQYF
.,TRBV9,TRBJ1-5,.,TGTGCCAGCAGCGTAGGGGGAGGCAATCAGCCCCAGCATTTT,CASSVGGGNQPQHF
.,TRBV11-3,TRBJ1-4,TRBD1,TGTGCCAGCAGCTCTCCGGGACAGGGGGCAACTAATGAAAAACTGTTTTTT,CASSSPGQGATNEKLFF
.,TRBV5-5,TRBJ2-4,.,TGTGCCAGCAGCTTAGAGGCCGCGGATAACATTCAGTACTTC,CASSLEAADNIQYF
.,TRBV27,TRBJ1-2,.,TGTGCCAGCAGTTTATCGGAACAGTATGGCTACACCTTC,CASSLSEQYGYTF
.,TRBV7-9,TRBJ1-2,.,TGTGCCAGCAGCTTAGAGGCGGGTGGCTACACCTTC,CASSLEAGGYTF
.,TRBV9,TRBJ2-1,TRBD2,TGTGCCAGCAGCGTAGTGGCGGGGGGCAATATTTACAATGAGCAGTTCTTC,CASSVVAGGNIYNEQFF
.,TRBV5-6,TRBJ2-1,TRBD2,TGTGCCAGCAGCCTTTTAGCGGGGGCCTTCTCCTACAATGAGCAGTTCTTC,CASSLLAGAFSYNEQFF
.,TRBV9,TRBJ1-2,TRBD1,TGTGCCAGCAGCGTCCCCACCGGGACAGGAGTTAACTATGGCTACACCTTC,CASSVPTGTGVNYGYTF
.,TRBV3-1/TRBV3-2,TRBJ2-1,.,TGTGCCAGCAGCCCCCGACGGGAATACAATGAGCAGTTCTTC,CASSPRREYNEQFF
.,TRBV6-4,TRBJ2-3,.,TGTGCCAGCAGTGTTGAGGGCCATGACACAGATACGCAGTATTTT,CASSVEGHDTDTQYF
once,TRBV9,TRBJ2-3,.,TGTGCCAGCAGCCCCTACACAGATACGCAGTATTTT,CASSPYTDTQYF
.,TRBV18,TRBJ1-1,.,TGTGCCAGCTCACCACCGTTACGCAGTATGAACACTGAAGCTTTCTTT,CASSPPLRSMNTEAFF
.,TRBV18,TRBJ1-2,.,TGTGCCAGCTCACCGGGAGGGCAGTTCGGAGCTAACTATGGCTACACCTTC,CASSPGGQFGANYGYTF
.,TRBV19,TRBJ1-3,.,TGTGCCAGTACCGCAGCTGGGCCCGGAAACACCATATATTTT,CASTAAGPGNTIYF
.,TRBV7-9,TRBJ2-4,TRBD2,TGTGCCAGCAGCTTGACTAGCGGGGACTCAAGCAAAAACATTCAGTACTTC,CASSLTSGDSSKNIQYF
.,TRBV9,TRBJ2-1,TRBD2,TGTGCCAGCAGCGTAGAGTCGGGGGGTTCAAGCTCCTACAATGAGCAGTTCTTC,CASSVESGGSSSYNEQFF
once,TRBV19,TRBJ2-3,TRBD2,TGTGCCAGCACGCCCGGGACTAGCGGCACAGATACGCAGTATTTT,CASTPGTSGTDTQYF
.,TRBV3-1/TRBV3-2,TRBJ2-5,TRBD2,TGTGCCAGCAGCCAAGATTATGGGGGAGGGCTACAAGAGACCCAGTACTTC,CASSQDYGGGLQETQYF
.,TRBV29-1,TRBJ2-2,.,TGCAGCGCCGGGGGTGGGGTTAATCACCGGAGGGAGCTGTTTTTT,CSAGGGVNHRRELFF
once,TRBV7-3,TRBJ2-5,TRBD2,TGTGCCAGCAGCGCAGCGGGGGGCCGGGAGACCCAGTACTTC,CASSAAGGRETQYF